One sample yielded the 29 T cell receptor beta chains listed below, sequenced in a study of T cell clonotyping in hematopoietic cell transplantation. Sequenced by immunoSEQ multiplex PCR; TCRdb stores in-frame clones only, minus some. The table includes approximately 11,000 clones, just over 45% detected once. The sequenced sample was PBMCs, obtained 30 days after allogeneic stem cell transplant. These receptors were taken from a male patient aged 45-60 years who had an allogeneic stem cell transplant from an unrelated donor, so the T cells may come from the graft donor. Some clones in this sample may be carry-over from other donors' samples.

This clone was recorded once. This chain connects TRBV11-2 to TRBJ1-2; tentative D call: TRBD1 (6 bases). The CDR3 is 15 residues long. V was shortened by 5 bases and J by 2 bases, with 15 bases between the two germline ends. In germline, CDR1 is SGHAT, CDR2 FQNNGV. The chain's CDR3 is CASSGVRGRNYGYTF. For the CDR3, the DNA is TGTGCCAGCAGCGGGGTAAGGGGGAGGAACTATGGCTACACCTTC.

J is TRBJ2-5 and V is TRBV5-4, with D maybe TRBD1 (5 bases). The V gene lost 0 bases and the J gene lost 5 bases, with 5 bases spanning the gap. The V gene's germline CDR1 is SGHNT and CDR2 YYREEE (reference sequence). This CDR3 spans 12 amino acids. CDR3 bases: TGTGCCAGCAGCTTGGACAGGGAGACCCAGTACTTC. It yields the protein CASSLDRETQYF.

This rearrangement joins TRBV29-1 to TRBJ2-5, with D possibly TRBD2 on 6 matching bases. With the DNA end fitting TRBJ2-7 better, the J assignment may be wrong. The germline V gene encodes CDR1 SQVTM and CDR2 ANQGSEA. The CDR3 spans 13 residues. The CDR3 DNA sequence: TGCAGCGTCGGGAGACGGGACCCCTACGAGCAGTACTTC. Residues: CSVGRRDPYEQYF.

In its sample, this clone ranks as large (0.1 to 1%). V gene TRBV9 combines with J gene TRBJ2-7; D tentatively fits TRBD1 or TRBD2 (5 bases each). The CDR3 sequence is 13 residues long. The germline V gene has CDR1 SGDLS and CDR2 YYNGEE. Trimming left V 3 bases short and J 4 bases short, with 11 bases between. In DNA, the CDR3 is TGTGCCAGCAGCGAAATGGGGGAGTACGAGCAGTACTTC. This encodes CASSEMGEYEQYF.

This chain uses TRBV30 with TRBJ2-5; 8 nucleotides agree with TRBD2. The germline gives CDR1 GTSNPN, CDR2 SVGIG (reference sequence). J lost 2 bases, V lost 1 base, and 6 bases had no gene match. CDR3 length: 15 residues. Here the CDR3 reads CAWSESSGLQETQYF. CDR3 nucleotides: TGTGCCTGGAGTGAGTCTAGCGGGTTGCAAGAGACCCAGTACTTC.

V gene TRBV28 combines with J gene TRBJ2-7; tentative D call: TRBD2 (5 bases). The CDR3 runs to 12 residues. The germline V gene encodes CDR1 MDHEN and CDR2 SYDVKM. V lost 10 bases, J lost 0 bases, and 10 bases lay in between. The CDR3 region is CATTGDSYEQYF. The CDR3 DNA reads TGTGCCACCACCGGGGACTCCTACGAGCAGTACTTC.

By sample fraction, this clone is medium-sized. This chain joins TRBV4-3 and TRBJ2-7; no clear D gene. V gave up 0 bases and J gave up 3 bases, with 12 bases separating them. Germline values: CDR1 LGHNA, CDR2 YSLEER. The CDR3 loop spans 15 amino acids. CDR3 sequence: CASSQDASGGYEQYF. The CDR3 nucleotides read TGCGCCAGCAGCCAAGACGCATCAGGCGGCTACGAGCAGTACTTC.

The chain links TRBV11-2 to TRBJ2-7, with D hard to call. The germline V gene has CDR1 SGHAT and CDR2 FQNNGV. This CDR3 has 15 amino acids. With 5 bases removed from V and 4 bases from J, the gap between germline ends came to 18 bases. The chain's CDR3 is CASSGPGRALYEQYF. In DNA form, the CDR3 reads TGTGCCAGCAGCGGACCCGGACGGGCGCTTTACGAGCAGTACTTC.

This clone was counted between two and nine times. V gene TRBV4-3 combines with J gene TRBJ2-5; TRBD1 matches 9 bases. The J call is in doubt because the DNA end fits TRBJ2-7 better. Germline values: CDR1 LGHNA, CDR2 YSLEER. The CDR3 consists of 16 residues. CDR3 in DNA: TGCGCCAGCAGCCAAGATTCGGGGGACAGGGACTACGAGCAGTACTTC. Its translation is CASSQDSGDRDYEQYF.

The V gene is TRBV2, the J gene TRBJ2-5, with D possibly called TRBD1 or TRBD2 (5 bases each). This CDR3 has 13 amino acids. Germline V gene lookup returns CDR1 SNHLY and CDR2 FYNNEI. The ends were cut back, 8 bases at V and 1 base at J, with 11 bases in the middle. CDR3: CASRRGPQETQYF. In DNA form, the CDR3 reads TGTGCCAGCCGCCGGGGCCCCCAAGAGACCCAGTACTTC.

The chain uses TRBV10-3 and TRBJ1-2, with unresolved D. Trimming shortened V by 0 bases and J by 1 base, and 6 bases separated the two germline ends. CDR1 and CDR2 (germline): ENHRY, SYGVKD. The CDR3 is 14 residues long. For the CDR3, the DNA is TGTGCCATCAGTGAGTCATTACTTAACTATGGCTACACCTTC. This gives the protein CAISESLLNYGYTF.

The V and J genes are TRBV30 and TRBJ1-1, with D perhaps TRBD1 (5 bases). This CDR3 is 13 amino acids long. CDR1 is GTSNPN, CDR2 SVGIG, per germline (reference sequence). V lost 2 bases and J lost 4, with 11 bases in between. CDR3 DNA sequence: TGTGCCTGGAGTACGGATGGGGGCACTGAAGCTTTCTTT. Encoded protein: CAWSTDGGTEAFF.

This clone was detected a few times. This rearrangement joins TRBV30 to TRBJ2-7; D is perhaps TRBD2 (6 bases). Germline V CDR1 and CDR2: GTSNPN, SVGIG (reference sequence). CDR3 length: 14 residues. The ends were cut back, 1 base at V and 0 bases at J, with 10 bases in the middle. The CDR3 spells CAWSDGGSSYEQYF. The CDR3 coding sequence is TGTGCCTGGAGTGACGGGGGAAGCTCCTACGAGCAGTACTTC.

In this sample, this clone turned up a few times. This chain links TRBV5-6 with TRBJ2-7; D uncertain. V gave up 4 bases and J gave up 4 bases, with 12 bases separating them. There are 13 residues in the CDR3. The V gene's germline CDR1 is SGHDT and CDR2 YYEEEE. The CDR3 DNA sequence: TGTGCCAGCAGCCCCGGCAAACGGTACGAGCAGTACTTC. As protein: CASSPGKRYEQYF. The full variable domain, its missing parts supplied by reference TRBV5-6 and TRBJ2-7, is DAGVTQSPTHLIKTRGQQVTLRCSPKSGHDTVSWYQQALGQGPQFIFQYYEEEERQRGNFPDRFSGHQFPNYSSELNVNALLLGDSALYLCASSPGKRYEQYFGPGTRLTVT.

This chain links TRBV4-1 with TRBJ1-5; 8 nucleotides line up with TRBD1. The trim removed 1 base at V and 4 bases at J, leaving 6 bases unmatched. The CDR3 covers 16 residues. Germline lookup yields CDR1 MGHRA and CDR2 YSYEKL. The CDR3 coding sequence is TGCGCCAGCAGCCAAGCTGGACAGGGATTAAATCAGCCCCAGCATTTT. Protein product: CASSQAGQGLNQPQHF.

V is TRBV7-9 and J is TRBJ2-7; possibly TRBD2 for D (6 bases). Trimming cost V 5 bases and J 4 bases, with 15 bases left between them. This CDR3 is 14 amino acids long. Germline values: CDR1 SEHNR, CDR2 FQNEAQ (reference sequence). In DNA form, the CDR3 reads TGTGCCAGCAGCACCTCGGGACTCAGGTACGAGCAGTACTTC. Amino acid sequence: CASSTSGLRYEQYF.

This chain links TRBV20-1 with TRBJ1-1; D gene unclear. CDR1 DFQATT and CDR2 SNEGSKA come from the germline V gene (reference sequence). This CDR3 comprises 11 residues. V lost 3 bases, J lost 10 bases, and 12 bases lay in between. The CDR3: CSASGLQGAFF. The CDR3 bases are TGCAGTGCTAGTGGGTTACAAGGAGCTTTCTTT.

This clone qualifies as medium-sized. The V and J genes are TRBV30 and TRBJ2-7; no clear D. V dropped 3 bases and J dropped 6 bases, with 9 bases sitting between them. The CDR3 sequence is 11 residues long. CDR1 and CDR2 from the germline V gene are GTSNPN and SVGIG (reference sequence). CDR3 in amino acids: CAWRPGGEQYF. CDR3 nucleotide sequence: TGTGCCTGGAGGCCCGGCGGCGAGCAGTACTTC.

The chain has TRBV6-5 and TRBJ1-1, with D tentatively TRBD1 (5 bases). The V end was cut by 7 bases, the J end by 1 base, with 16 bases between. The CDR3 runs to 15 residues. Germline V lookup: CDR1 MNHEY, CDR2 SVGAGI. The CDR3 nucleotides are TGTGCCAGCAAACCCGCGGGGGAAAGGAACACTGAAGCTTTCTTT. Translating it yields CASKPAGERNTEAFF.

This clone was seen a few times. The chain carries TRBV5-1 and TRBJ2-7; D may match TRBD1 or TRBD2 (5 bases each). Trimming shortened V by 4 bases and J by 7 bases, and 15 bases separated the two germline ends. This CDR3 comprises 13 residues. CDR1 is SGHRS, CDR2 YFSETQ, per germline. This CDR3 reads CASSDGTTGEQYF. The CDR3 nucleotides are TGCGCCAGCAGCGACGGGACCACCGGGGAGCAGTACTTC.

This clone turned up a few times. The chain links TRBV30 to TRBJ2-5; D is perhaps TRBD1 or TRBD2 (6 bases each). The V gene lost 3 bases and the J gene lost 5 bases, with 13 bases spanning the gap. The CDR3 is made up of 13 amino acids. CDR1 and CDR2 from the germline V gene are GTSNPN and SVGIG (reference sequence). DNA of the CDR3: TGTGCCTGGAGGACCCGGGGGCGGGAGACCCAGTACTTC. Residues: CAWRTRGRETQYF. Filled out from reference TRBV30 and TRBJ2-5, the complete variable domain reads SQTIHQWPATLVQPVGSPLSLECTVEGTSNPNLYWYRQAAGRGLQLLFYSVGIGQISSEVPQNLSASRPQDRQFILSSKKLLLSDSGFYLCAWRTRGRETQYFGPGTRLLVL.

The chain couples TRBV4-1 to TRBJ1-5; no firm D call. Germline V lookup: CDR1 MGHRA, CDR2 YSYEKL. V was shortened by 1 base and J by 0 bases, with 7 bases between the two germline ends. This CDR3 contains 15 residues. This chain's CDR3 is CASSQVGLSNQPQHF. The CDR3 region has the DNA TGCGCCAGCAGCCAAGTAGGCCTTAGCAATCAGCCCCAGCATTTT.

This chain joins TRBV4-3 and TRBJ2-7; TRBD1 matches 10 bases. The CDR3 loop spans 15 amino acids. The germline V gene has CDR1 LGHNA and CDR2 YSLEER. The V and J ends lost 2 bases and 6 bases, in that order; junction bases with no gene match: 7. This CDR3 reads CASSQWLGQGSEQYF. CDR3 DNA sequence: TGCGCCAGCAGCCAATGGTTGGGACAGGGGTCCGAGCAGTACTTC.

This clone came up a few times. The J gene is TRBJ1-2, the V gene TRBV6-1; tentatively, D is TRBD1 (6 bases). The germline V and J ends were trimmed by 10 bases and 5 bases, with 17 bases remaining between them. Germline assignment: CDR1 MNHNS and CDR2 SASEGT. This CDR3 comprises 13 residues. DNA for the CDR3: TGTGCCACCCGACAGGTCGGAGGGTATGGCTACACCTTC. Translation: CATRQVGGYGYTF.

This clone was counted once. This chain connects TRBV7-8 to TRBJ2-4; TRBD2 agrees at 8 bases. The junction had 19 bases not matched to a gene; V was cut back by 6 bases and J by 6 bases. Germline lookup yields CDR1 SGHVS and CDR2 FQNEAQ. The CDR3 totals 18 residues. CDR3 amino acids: CASSSPANGGGMVNIQYF. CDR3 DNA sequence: TGTGCCAGCAGTTCCCCGGCCAATGGCGGGGGGATGGTAAACATTCAGTACTTC.

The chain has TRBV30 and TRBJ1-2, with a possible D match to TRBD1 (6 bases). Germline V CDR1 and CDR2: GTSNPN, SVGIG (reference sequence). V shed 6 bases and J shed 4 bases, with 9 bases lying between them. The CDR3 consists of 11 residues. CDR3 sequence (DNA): TGTGCCTGCGGACAGTCCTATGGCTACACCTTC. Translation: CACGQSYGYTF.

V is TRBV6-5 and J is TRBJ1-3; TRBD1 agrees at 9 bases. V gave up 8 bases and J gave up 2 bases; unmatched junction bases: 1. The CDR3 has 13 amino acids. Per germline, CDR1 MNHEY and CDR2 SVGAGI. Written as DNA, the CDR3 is TGTGCCAGCCGACAGGGGGCTGGAAACACCATATATTTT. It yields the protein CASRQGAGNTIYF.

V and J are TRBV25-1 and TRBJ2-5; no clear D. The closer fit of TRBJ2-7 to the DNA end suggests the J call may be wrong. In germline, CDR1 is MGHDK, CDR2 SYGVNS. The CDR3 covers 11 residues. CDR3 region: CASSESYEQYF. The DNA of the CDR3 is TGTGCCAGCAGTGAGTCCTACGAGCAGTACTTC.

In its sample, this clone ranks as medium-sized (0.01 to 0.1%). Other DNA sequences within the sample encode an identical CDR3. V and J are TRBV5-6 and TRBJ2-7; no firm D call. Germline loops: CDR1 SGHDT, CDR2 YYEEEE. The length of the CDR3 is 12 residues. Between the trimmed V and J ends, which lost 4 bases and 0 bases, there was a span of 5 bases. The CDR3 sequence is CASSLSSYEQYF. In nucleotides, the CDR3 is TGTGCCAGCAGCCTCAGCTCCTACGAGCAGTACTTC.